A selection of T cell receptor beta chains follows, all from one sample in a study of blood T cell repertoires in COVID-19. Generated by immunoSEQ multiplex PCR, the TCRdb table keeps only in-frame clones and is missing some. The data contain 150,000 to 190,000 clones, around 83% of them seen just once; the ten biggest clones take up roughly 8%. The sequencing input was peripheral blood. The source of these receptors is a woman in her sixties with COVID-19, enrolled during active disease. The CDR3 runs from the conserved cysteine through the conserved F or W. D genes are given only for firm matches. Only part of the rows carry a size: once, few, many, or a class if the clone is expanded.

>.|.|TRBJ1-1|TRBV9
TGTGCCAGCTCCAGGGGTGGGGAGAACACTGAAGCTTTCTTT
CASSRGGENTEAFF
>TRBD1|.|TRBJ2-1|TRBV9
TGTGCCAGCAGCGCCGGGACAGGGGGTCTGAGGGAGCAGTTCTTC
CASSAGTGGLREQFF
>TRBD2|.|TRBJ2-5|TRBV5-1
TGCGCCAGCATGGGACTAGCGGGGCCCCAAGAGACCCAGTACTTC
CASMGLAGPQETQYF
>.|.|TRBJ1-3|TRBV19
TGTGCCAGTAGTTCCCTAGGATTCGTCTCTGGAAACACCATATATTTT
CASSSLGFVSGNTIYF
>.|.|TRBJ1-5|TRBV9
TGTGCCAGCAGCGCTGTGGACAGCAGCAATCAGCCCCAGCATTTT
CASSAVDSSNQPQHF
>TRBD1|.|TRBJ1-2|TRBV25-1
TGTGCCAGCAGTGAATTTGGGGACAGGGAAGGATTCTTCTTC
CASSEFGDREGFFF
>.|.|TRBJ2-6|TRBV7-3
TGTGCCAGCAGCTTAGTCCACTCTGGGGCCAACGTCCTGACTTTC
CASSLVHSGANVLTF
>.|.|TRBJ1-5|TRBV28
TGTGCCACCATCCAGGGAGGAAGTTCTCAGCCCCAGCATTTT
CATIQGGSSQPQHF
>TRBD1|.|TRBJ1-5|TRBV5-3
TGTGCCAGAAGCTTCGACAGGGGGCTACGTCAGCCCCAGCATTTT
CARSFDRGLRQPQHF
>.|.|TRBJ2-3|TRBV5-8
TGTGCCAGCAGCTTGGACGGCGGTAGCACAGATACGCAGTATTTT
CASSLDGGSTDTQYF
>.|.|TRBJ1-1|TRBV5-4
TGTGCCAGCAGCTTGGGACAGATTGAAGCTTTCTTT
CASSLGQIEAFF
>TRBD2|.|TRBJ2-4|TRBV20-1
TGCAGTGCTAGTCGGGGGGGTCTCGCCTTAGCCAAAAACATTCAGTACTTC
CSASRGGLALAKNIQYF
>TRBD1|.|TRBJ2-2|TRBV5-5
TGTGCCAGCAGCTTCCGGGACAGTAACACCGGGGAGCTGTTTTTT
CASSFRDSNTGELFF
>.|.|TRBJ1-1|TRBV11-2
TGTGCCAGCAGCTTAGATGGGGCAGCTGAAGCTTTCTTT
CASSLDGAAEAFF
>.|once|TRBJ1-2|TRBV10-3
TGTGCCATCAGTTGGGACCGGGGGAGGGGAGGCTACACCTTC
CAISWDRGRGGYTF
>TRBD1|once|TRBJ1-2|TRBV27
TGTGCCAGCAGCCGGACAGGGGGATATTATGGCTACACCTTC
CASSRTGGYYGYTF
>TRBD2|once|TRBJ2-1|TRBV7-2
TGTGCCAGCAGCTTAGCCGGAGGGAGGGGATATGAGCAGTTCTTC
CASSLAGGRGYEQFF
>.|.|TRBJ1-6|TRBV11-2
TGTGCCAGCAGCTTAGTAAACGCGGGGTCCTATAATTCACCCCTCCACTTT
CASSLVNAGSYNSPLHF
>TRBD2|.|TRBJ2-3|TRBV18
TGTGCCAGCTCACCATACTCTAGCGGGAGGGCCGGGTCTGCAGATACGCAGTATTTT
CASSPYSSGRAGSADTQYF
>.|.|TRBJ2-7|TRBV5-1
TGCGCCAGCAGCACCAGCTCCTACGAGCAGTACTTC
CASSTSSYEQYF
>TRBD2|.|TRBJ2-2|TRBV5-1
TGCGCCAGCAGCTCGGGACTAGCGGGAGAGTCTGTGTCCGGGGAGCTGTTTTTT
CASSSGLAGESVSGELFF
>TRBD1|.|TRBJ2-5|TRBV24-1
TGTGCCACCAGTGATCCACGCGTCGGACAGGGGGCGGCCAAAGAGACCCAGTACTTC
CATSDPRVGQGAAKETQYF
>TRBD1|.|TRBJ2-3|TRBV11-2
TGTGCCAGCAGCCTGGACAGGGGCCCAGATACGCAGTATTTT
CASSLDRGPDTQYF
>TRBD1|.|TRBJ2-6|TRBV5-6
TGTGCCAGCAGCTTGGTCGACAGGGGAAGGGCCAACGTCCTGACTTTC
CASSLVDRGRANVLTF
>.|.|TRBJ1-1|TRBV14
TGTGCCAGCAGCCTCGCAGGGGCTGAAGCTTTCTTT
CASSLAGAEAFF
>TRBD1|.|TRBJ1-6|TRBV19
TGTGCCAGTAGTCGACAGGGAAACTATAATTCACCCCTCCACTTT
CASSRQGNYNSPLHF
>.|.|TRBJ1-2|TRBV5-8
TGTGCCAGCAGGGGCGGACAGTATGGCTACACCTTC
CASRGGQYGYTF
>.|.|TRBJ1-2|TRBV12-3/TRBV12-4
TGTGCCAGCAGTTTCCGTCTCGGCTACACCTTC
CASSFRLGYTF
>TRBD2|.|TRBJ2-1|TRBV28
TGTGCCAGCAGTCCCCCGGGGTTAGCGGGAAACGAGCAGTTCTTC
CASSPPGLAGNEQFF
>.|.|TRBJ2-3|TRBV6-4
TGTGCCAGCAGTGAAACACAGGGTTCAGATACGCAGTATTTT
CASSETQGSDTQYF
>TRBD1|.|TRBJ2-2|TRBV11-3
TGTGCCAGCAGCTTCAGGACAGGGGGTTTAACCGGGGAGCTGTTTTTT
CASSFRTGGLTGELFF
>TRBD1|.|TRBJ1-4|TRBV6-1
TGTGCCAGCAGTGAACTGGGGACAGGGGTCTATGGTGAAAAACTGTTTTTT
CASSELGTGVYGEKLFF
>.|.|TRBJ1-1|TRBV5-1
TGCGCCAGCAGATTACAGGGTACGAACACTGAAGCTTTCTTT
CASRLQGTNTEAFF